The 19 T cell receptor beta chains given below trace back to one sample, sequenced in a study of CD8+ T cells in alopecia areata. Extracted RNA was reverse transcribed into cDNA, the sequencing template. Some clones are missing from TCRdb's copy, which holds only in-frame ones; the method was immunoSEQ multiplex PCR. The sample contains about 170,000 clones, about three fifths of which appear only once. Stated treatment: oral pan-JAK inhibitor, 5-10 mg twice daily. Specimen: CD4+ T cells sorted from blood, collected at approximately week 56, from a patient treated with tofacitinib. The receptors were sampled from a human donor with alopecia areata.

Comments on this clone: Other DNA sequences of this sample code for an identical CDR3. The chain links TRBV5-1 to TRBJ1-5, with no clear D. V gave up 0 bases and J gave up 1 base, with 2 bases separating them. The CDR3 has 13 residues. Germline assignment: CDR1 SGHRS and CDR2 YFSETQ. The CDR3 reads CASSLASNQPQHF. The CDR3, as DNA: TGCGCCAGCAGCTTGGCCAGCAATCAGCCCCAGCATTTT.

The chain couples TRBV7-6 to TRBJ2-3, with a possible D match to TRBD2 (7 bases). V gave up 5 bases and J gave up 4 bases, with 28 bases separating them. The CDR3 spans 19 residues. Germline V CDR1 and CDR2: SGHVS, FNYEAQ. CDR3 in amino acids: CASSARSSGGAWGADTQYF. Here the CDR3 DNA reads TGTGCCAGCAGCGCTAGGTCATCGGGGGGCGCTTGGGGCGCAGATACGCAGTATTTT.

V gene TRBV4-1 combines with J gene TRBJ2-7; D may be TRBD1 (6 bases). CDR3 size: 13 residues. Trimming left V 2 bases short and J 3 bases short, with 8 bases between. Germline V gene lookup returns CDR1 MGHRA and CDR2 YSYEKL. The CDR3 reads CASSQRTDYEQYF. In DNA, the CDR3 is TGCGCCAGCAGCCAAAGGACAGACTACGAGCAGTACTTC.

This clone occurred a few times. The sample carries other DNA sequences with the same CDR3. V gene TRBV29-1 combines with J gene TRBJ1-1, with D possibly TRBD1 on 6 matching bases. Germline lookup yields CDR1 SQVTM and CDR2 ANQGSEA. This CDR3 contains 12 residues. V lost 5 bases and J lost 0, with 7 bases in between. Here the CDR3 DNA reads TGCAGCGTTCAGGGGATGAACACTGAAGCTTTCTTT. Protein: CSVQGMNTEAFF.

This clone appeared a few times. The genes are TRBV10-3 and TRBJ1-5; TRBD1 matches 8 bases. The CDR3 length is 14 residues. The germline CDR1 and CDR2 sequences are ENHRY and SYGVKD. V was clipped by 8 bases and J by 5 bases; unmatched bases: 8. CDR3 sequence: CAIGQGGFDQPQHF. The CDR3 bases are TGTGCCATCGGACAGGGAGGGTTCGATCAGCCCCAGCATTTT.

This sequence joins TRBV5-1 and TRBJ2-7, with 9 positions matching TRBD1. The germline V gene encodes CDR1 SGHRS and CDR2 YFSETQ. This CDR3 is 18 amino acids long. The junction had 14 bases not matched to a gene; V was cut back by 3 bases and J by 1 base. The CDR3 coding sequence is TGCGCCAGCAGCTCGACCCCCGGGACAGGGCTTCTTTCCTACGAGCAGTACTTC. It specifies CASSSTPGTGLLSYEQYF.

The chain combines TRBV18 with TRBJ2-7, with D perhaps matching TRBD1 or TRBD2 (5 bases each). This CDR3 has 14 amino acids. Looked up from germline, CDR1 is KGHSH and CDR2 is LQKENI. V was cut by 3 bases and J by 2 bases, with 11 bases left in between. CDR3 residues: CASSPPGRTYEQYF. The CDR3 nucleotides read TGTGCCAGCTCACCCCCGGGACGTACCTACGAGCAGTACTTC.

This clone occurred once. CDR3 sequence reads: CASSLGPPGEEFF. CDR3 DNA sequence: TGTGCCAGCAGCTTAGGACCCCCAGGGGAGGAGTTCTTC. The chain has TRBV7-2 and TRBJ2-1, with D perhaps being TRBD1 or TRBD2 (6 bases each). Germline V gene sequence: CDR1 SGHTA, CDR2 FQGNSA. This CDR3 comprises 13 residues. Trimming took 1 base from V and 14 from J, leaving 15 bases between them.

V usage is TRBV11-2 and J usage is TRBJ2-7; maybe TRBD1 (6 bases). CDR1 is SGHAT, CDR2 FQNNGV, per germline. Trimming pared 8 bases from V and 2 bases from J, leaving 16 bases between. CDR3 length: 14 residues. CDR3 loop: CASLKIRGTYEQYF. Written as DNA, the CDR3 is TGTGCCAGCCTCAAGATCAGGGGCACCTACGAGCAGTACTTC.

This rearrangement joins TRBV29-1 to TRBJ2-7, with D tentatively TRBD1 (5 bases). Trimming pared 6 bases from V and 2 bases from J, leaving 14 bases between. Germline V CDR1 and CDR2: SQVTM, ANQGSEA. This CDR3 has 13 amino acids. The CDR3: CSVGPRVAYEQYF. DNA of the CDR3: TGCAGCGTCGGCCCCAGGGTAGCCTACGAGCAGTACTTC.

This clone was picked up a small number of times. The chain combines TRBV29-1 with TRBJ1-5, with D hard to call. Germline CDR1 SQVTM, CDR2 ANQGSEA. The CDR3 consists of 12 residues. V lost 6 bases and J 7 bases, leaving 13 bases between the germline ends. The CDR3 region is CSVGMGEQPQHF. DNA for the CDR3: TGCAGCGTGGGAATGGGTGAACAGCCCCAGCATTTT.

The chain couples TRBV29-1 to TRBJ1-1, with a weak D call TRBD1 (6 bases). Germline V gene lookup returns CDR1 SQVTM and CDR2 ANQGSEA. Trimming shortened V by 6 bases and J by 1 base, and 12 bases separated the two germline ends. The CDR3 has 13 residues. As DNA, the CDR3 is TGCAGCGTCTCCAGGGGCAAGAACACTGAAGCTTTCTTT. This gives the protein CSVSRGKNTEAFF.

This clone was recorded many times. J is TRBJ2-4 and V is TRBV29-1; D not resolved. Looked up from germline, CDR1 is SQVTM and CDR2 is ANQGSEA. Trimming cost V 1 base and J 1 base, with 8 bases left between them. There are 14 residues in the CDR3. The CDR3 nucleotides are TGCAGCGTTGAAGTGCAAGCTGCCAAAAACATTCAGTACTTC. Its translation: CSVEVQAAKNIQYF.

This chain links TRBV20-1 with TRBJ1-1; D ambiguous. The CDR3 is made up of 11 amino acids. V lost 4 bases and J lost 6, with 9 bases in between. The germline V gene encodes CDR1 DFQATT and CDR2 SNEGSKA (reference sequence). The CDR3 spells CSAIAGAEAFF. Written as DNA, the CDR3 is TGCAGTGCTATCGCTGGGGCTGAAGCTTTCTTT.

V usage is TRBV2 and J usage is TRBJ2-7; possible D gene TRBD1, 6 bases. Trimming took off 6 bases at V and 2 bases at J, with 8 bases between the two ends. Per the germline V gene, CDR1 is SNHLY and CDR2 is FYNNEI. The CDR3 loop spans 12 amino acids. CDR3 DNA sequence: TGTGCCAGCAGGGACAGAGCCTACGAGCAGTACTTC. Translated: CASRDRAYEQYF.

The CDR3 DNA follows: TGTGCCAGCTCACCGGACAGGGGACAGCCCCAGCATTTT. Translated, it gives CASSPDRGQPQHF. The chain is built from TRBV18 and TRBJ1-5, with TRBD1 matching over 9 bases. CDR1 is KGHSH, CDR2 LQKENI, per germline. The junction had 1 base not matched to a gene; V was cut back by 3 bases and J by 7 bases. This CDR3 has 13 amino acids.

The chain has TRBV29-1 and TRBJ1-1; D ambiguous. The CDR3 has 15 residues. Trimming took off 0 bases at V and 5 bases at J, with 16 bases between the two ends. Germline V CDR1 and CDR2: SQVTM, ANQGSEA. CDR3: CSVEDPIPTGTEAFF. CDR3 nucleotides: TGCAGCGTTGAAGATCCTATCCCTACGGGGACTGAAGCTTTCTTT. The variable domain in full, completed from reference TRBV29-1 and TRBJ1-1, reads SAVISQKPSRDICQRGTSLTIQCQVDSQVTMMFWYRQQPGQSLTLIATANQGSEATYESGFVIDKFPISRPNLTFSTLTVSNMSPEDSSIYLCSVEDPIPTGTEAFFGQGTRLTVV.

The chain is built from TRBV29-1 and TRBJ1-1, with no clear D. CDR3 length: 13 residues. Looked up from germline, CDR1 is SQVTM and CDR2 is ANQGSEA. The ends were cut back, 6 bases at V and 1 base at J, with 12 bases in the middle. Here the CDR3 DNA reads TGCAGCGTCGGGGTACACCCGAACACTGAAGCTTTCTTT. As protein: CSVGVHPNTEAFF.

This clone has a handful of counts. The CDR3 is CASSSGTGDTEAFF. DNA for the CDR3: TGTGCCAGCAGCTCCGGGACAGGGGACACTGAAGCTTTCTTT. The chain links TRBV7-9 to TRBJ1-1, with TRBD1 matching 10 bases. Germline CDR1 is SEHNR and CDR2 is FQNEAQ (reference sequence). V was pared by 4 bases and J by 3 bases, with 2 bases of the junction left unmatched. The CDR3 sequence is 14 residues long.